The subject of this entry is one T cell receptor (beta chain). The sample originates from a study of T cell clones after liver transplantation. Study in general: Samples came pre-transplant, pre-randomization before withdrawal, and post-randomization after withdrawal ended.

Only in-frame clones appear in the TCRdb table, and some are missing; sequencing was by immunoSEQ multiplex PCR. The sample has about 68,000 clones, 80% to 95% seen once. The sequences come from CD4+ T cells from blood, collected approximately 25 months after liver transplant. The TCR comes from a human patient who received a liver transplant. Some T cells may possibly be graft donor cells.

Here the CDR3 reads CASSLGGNRGGYTF. The DNA of the CDR3 is TGTGCCAGCAGCTTGGGGGGGAACAGAGGTGGCTACACCTTC. This sequence joins TRBV11-1 and TRBJ1-2, with D possibly matching TRBD1 (5 bases). The germline V gene encodes CDR1 SGHAT and CDR2 FQDESV (reference sequence). The CDR3 length is 14 residues. Trimming shortened V by 3 bases and J by 7 bases, and 15 bases separated the two germline ends. Based on the CDR3 plus reference TRBV11-1 and TRBJ1-2, the full variable domain is EAEVAQSPRYKITEKSQAVAFWCDPISGHATLYWYRQILGQGPELLVQFQDESVVDDSQLPKDRFSAERLKGVDSTLKIQPAELGDSAMYLCASSLGGNRGGYTFGSGTRLTVV.